This entry concerns a single TCR beta chain. The CDR3 has 16 residues. Germline values: CDR1 LNHDA, CDR2 SQIVND (reference sequence). With 2 bases removed from V and 5 bases from J, the gap between germline ends came to 16 bases. In the authors' workflow: It was from reference gene primer amplification that nucleated cell counts were estimated. TCRdb's copy holds only in-frame clones and misses some; the assay was immunoSEQ multiplex PCR. That table supplies the V and J calls and clone size; D and trimming were determined from the DNA. The sample includes 40,000 to 50,000 clones, 90% of them seen just once. The data are from a study of blood T cell repertoires in COVID-19. Study-wide background: Some COVID-19 samples were acute and others convalescent; all came from the United States, Italy and Spain. In each case, the material was cDNA or gDNA derived from T cells, B-cell-depleted T cells, or PBMCs.

The specimen was peripheral blood. This clonotype was obtained from a human donor in a cohort sampled during active COVID-19. The chain combines TRBV19 with TRBJ2-1; the D gene is possibly TRBD2 (5 bases). DNA of the CDR3: TGTGCCAGTAGTATAATGTCGAGCGGTGCCGACAATGAGCAGTTCTTC. As protein: CASSIMSSGADNEQFF.